This T cell receptor beta chain derives from a study of blood T cell repertoires in COVID-19. As for the study in general: T cells, B-cell-depleted T cells, or PBMCs supplied cDNA or gDNA.

The study assigned cohorts using participant-reported clinical history. Original analysis: Amplification from reference gene primers served as the basis for estimated nucleated cell counts. Repertoires were generated with immunoSEQ multiplex PCR, while TCRdb's copy carries only in-frame clones and drops some. V, J and clone size are taken as reported in that table, and D and trimming were inferred from the DNA itself. The sample holds approximately 270,000 clones; 70% to 90% are singletons and the top ten take 3.5% to 5.5%. Source material: PBMCs or T cells enriched from blood (not recorded which). This TCR was sampled from a woman aged 25 to 45 who had recovered from COVID-19.

The CDR3 nucleotides read TGTGCCATCAGTGAGGATGGCCCGACTGATAACTATGGCTACACCTTC. This translates into CAISEDGPTDNYGYTF. The chain couples TRBV10-3 to TRBJ1-2; D unresolved. This CDR3 has 16 residues. The germline V gene encodes CDR1 ENHRY and CDR2 SYGVKD. The ends were cut back, 2 bases at V and 1 base at J, with 14 bases in the middle.